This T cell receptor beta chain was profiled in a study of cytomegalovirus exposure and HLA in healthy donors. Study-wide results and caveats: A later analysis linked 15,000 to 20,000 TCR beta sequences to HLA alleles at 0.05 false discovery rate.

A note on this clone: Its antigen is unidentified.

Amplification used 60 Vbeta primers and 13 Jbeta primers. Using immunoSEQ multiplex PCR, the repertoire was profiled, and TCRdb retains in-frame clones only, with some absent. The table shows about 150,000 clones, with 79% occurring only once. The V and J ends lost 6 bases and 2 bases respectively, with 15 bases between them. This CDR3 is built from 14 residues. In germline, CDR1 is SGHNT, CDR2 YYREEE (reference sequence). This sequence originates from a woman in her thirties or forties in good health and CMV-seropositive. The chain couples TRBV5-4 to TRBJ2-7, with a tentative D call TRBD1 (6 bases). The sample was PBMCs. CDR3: CASKKGDTTYEQYF. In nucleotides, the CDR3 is TGTGCCAGCAAAAAGGGGGACACGACCTACGAGCAGTACTTC.